This TCR beta chain was recorded in a study of cytomegalovirus exposure and HLA in healthy donors (dated by TCRdb to about 2017). Looking at the study overall: An earlier analysis of some 550 of the donors reported 250 to 350 Gb of sequence data and some 120 million unique TCR beta sequences from about 200 million T cells. In the later analysis, no new phenotypic data were used to find candidate immune exposures; instead, reliance was placed on TCR beta sequences and their occurrence across donors. Genome-wide SNP genotypes for about 55% of the roughly 670 donors were used in a later genetic analysis, which treated that subset as a discovery cohort. An earlier analysis of nearly 600 of the donors applied high-throughput TCR beta sequencing to assess whether each TCR beta V gene segment acted as functional or pseudogenic. The study used immunosequencing to profile the T cell repertoires of some 600 subjects and linked those repertoires to cytomegalovirus serostatus. An early release covering roughly 600 HLA-typed donors comprised roughly 300 gigabases of sequencing data and approximately 85 million unique TCR sequences. The study was designed to test whether signatures of past pathogen exposure could be identified by cataloging public T cell receptors. Every repertoire in the discovery cohort had been generated on one and the same sequencing platform. In a later analysis, previously published TCR beta repertoires from more than 500 donors were re-analyzed and high-resolution HLA genotyping was added so that TCR occurrence patterns could be studied. Because of strong linkage in the cohort, roughly 5 DR-DQ haplotypes were treated as single units for association and clustering. To predict cytomegalovirus infection status, the study brought together high-throughput TCR immunosequencing, statistical association of individual TCRs with disease status, and machine learning. HLA typing included class I and class II loci at four-digit resolution. In addition to the first cohort of 666 subjects, a separate validation cohort of under 150 different subjects was used. The number of donors typed differed by locus, with about 629-630 for A, B, C, DRB1 and DQB1, 522 for DQA1, over 600 for DPA1, and some 470 for DPB1. The genetic ancestry cluster associated with self-reported Caucasian donors included 70% to 85% of the 398 genotyped donors. Among some 410 genotyped donors of the cohort, an average of roughly 230,000 unique TCR beta nucleotide sequences was sequenced per donor, of which 15% to 20% were non-productive. Donor age, sex, ethnicity and CMV serostatus were compiled alongside the repertoire data.

Results and caveats for the whole study, not just this receptor: Correlated functional status among segregating V segments might reflect linkage disequilibrium, but an unknown experimental factor could not be ruled out. While some public TCRs were present in many individuals, most TCR sequences turned up only very rarely across donors. According to the authors, the approach could potentially be generalized to other disease states and immunological phenotypes. CMV serostatus was the only immune exposure information available for the cohort. Only TCR beta chains were sequenced in this cohort, and the absence of alpha or paired-chain data limited detectable features. Because HLA typing was missing for some donors at each locus, association tests included only the typed subset. A later genetic analysis reported fewer N-insertions in productive TCRs among donors in an Asian-associated ancestry cluster than the approximately 670-donor mean. In a later analysis, more than 15,000 TCR beta sequences were associated with specific HLA alleles at a false discovery rate of 0.05. A later analysis reported that several top co-occurrence clusters appeared linked to parvovirus B19, influenza, CMV and Epstein-Barr virus. The presence/absence analyses assumed that sequencing depth was roughly uniform across donors, and that assumption may not be true. A cluster of highly shared sequence variants was judged likely to represent a technical artifact of the sequencing pipeline. Broadly in line with IMGT annotations, most TCR beta V segments showed up in productive rearrangements about 87% or about 30% of the time in an earlier analysis of approximately 600 of the donors. According to a later analysis, most CMV-associated TCR beta chains appeared to be HLA-restricted, and the HLA associations seemed to be driven largely by CMV exposure. A later analysis found that TCR association rates varied across HLA loci, with DRB1 alleles showing the most associated TCRs and HLA-C alleles the fewest. In vitro tests confirmed that a few of the cytomegalovirus-associated TCR beta chains recognize cytomegalovirus antigens. The classifier was reported to diagnose cytomegalovirus status with high specificity and sensitivity in both the original and validation cohorts. A later analysis found that HLA-associated TCR beta chains were more clonally expanded and had lower generation probabilities than equally common non-associated chains. A further reported finding was that TCR beta sequences accurately predicted the HLA-A and HLA-B alleles for most subjects in the first cohort. Because counts were too low, roughly 17 rarely observed V segments, including chromosome 9 orphons, were left out of the earlier analysis of over 550 of the donors. When HLA alleles, especially DR and DQ, strongly co-occurred, attributing TCR associations to individual alleles was difficult. V-gene and J-gene trimming of TCR beta chains was associated with a missense DCLRE1C variant in a later genetic analysis, and the association was replicated in an independent cohort. The study listed 164 TCR beta chains as associated with cytomegalovirus.

The cohort comprised under 700 healthy bone marrow donors. At the time of sampling, every cohort member was nominally healthy, though immune exposures that went unrecorded were likely present. The donor was CMV seronegative and was included in the group of about 400 seronegative cohort members. Every donor gave a peripheral blood sample, and the peripheral blood mononuclear cells from that sample were used for TCR beta sequencing. Genomic DNA extraction from the blood cell samples was performed with the Qiagen DNeasy Blood Extraction Kit. A remark on this clone: It has no known antigen specificity. Base quality data are lacking; no much larger clone is found one base away. This specimen includes other DNA sequences encoding the same CDR3.

The method was the immunoSEQ multiplex PCR assay. For the multiplex PCR, a mixture combining 60 forward primers for TCR Vbeta segments and 13 reverse primers for TCR Jbeta segments was used. The CDR3 region of rearranged TCR beta genes was amplified from genomic DNA with a multiplex PCR assay. Amplified TCR beta libraries were sequenced as 87-base-pair reads on the Illumina HiSeq System. Concerning the study's data processing: A later analysis tallied tens of millions of unique TCR beta chains across the 666 repertoires, and roughly 11 million of those chains were shared by two or more donors. Raw reads were error-corrected and collapsed into unique sequences by a nearest-neighbor algorithm in which closely related sequences were merged to remove PCR and sequencing errors. CDR3 sequences were aligned to IMGT reference sequences to assign V, D and J gene segments. Each retained sequence needed at least a six-nucleotide match to both a V gene segment and a J gene segment. A rearrangement was called productive if the CDR3 had no stop codons and remained in frame with V and J, and every other rearrangement was called non-productive. CDR3 was defined according to IMGT convention as the region running from the second conserved V-encoded cysteine to the conserved J-encoded phenylalanine. The earlier analysis of some 540 of the donors excluded any sequence lacking an unambiguous match to a single V gene segment. An earlier analysis of over 450 of the donors classified V segments as functional when productive rearrangements were above 56.7% and as segregating when the standard deviation between donors was above 5%. A statistical classification framework was developed to diagnose cytomegalovirus status using the catalog of TCR beta chain sequences. In a later analysis, V and J genes were assigned by comparing TCR nucleotide sequences against IMGT/GENE-DB human TR gene sequences. Using the TCRdist pipeline, a later analysis assigned CDR3 sequences along with most-parsimonious VDJ recombination scenarios. In a later analysis, each TCR beta chain was defined by its CDR3 amino acid sequence together with its V-gene family, and reads lacking a unique V-gene family were excluded. As a way to deal with suspected cross-contamination and a sequencing artifact, a later analysis dropped roughly 620 nucleotide sequences that were highly shared and had low generation probability. A later analysis calculated a clonal expansion index for each public chain from normalized within-repertoire ranks of inferred template counts. In a later analysis, generation probabilities were computed using a VDJ recombination model fitted to out-of-frame rearrangements, and the results were checked against IGoR. A later analysis scored TCR-TCR, TCR-HLA and TCR-CMV co-occurrence with hypergeometric tests, applying a repertoire-size bias correction to TCR pairs. A later analysis estimated false discovery rates by permuting HLA or CMV assignments 20 times. In a later analysis, co-occurring TCRs were grouped with DBSCAN, and TCRdist sequence similarity was added when clustering was performed within HLA-allele-positive subsets. Co-occurrence clustering excluded repertoires with fewer than 30,000 or more than 120,000 public chains, plus five with anomalous nucleotide sharing. This is the immuneACCESS table as TCRdb keeps it, with only in-frame sequences that have V and J called. A part of the clones is gone; compared with another copy, unresolved V genes explain less than half, and the rest is unexplained. The V and J calls and clone size come from that table; D and trimming were worked out from the DNA. This sample comprises more than 95,000 clones, around 73% of them detected only once. 1.5% to 2% of the sample is in the top ten clones.

This clonotype was obtained from a woman aged 40 to 49 in good health and CMV-seronegative. The sample comprised PBMCs.

CDR3 protein: CASSIGRDTQYF. The sequenced DNA is TGTGCCAGTAGTATTGGGAGAGATACGCAGTATTTT. The chain is assembled from TRBV19 and TRBJ2-3; the D gene is perhaps TRBD2, from 5 matching bases. Trimming costs V 3 bases and J 5 bases, and their ends lie 6 bases apart. The CDR3 starts with the cysteine, ends with the phenylalanine, and has 12 residues. Only the CDR3 DNA stays, 36 bases, in frame from base 1. CDR1 and CDR2 are drawn from the germline V gene (reference sequence): LNHDA, SQIVND. The entire variable domain, with the stretches around the CDR3 drawn from the reference TRBV19 and TRBJ2-3 proteins, is DGGITQSPKYLFRKEGQNVTLSCEQNLNHDAMYWYRQDPGQGLRLIYYSQIVNDFQKGDIAEGYSVSREKKESFPLTVTSAQKNPTAFYLCASSIGRDTQYFGPGTRLTVL.